This note documents a single TCR beta chain sequence. Assay: immunoSEQ multiplex PCR; the TCRdb copy retains only in-frame clones and omits some. The sample records about 240,000 clones, roughly four fifths being singletons. The CDR3 loop spans 15 amino acids. Germline V CDR1 and CDR2: ENHRY, SYGVKD. V lost 2 bases, J lost 7 bases, and 8 bases stayed unmatched. These data originate in a study of blood T cell repertoires in COVID-19. This receptor was obtained from a woman between 55 and 75 years old with active or convalescent COVID-19. The V and J genes are TRBV10-3 and TRBJ1-2; 9 bases are a match to TRBD1. The sample was peripheral blood. The CDR3 DNA follows: TGTGCCATCAGTGAGAGGTCCCGGGACAGGGCTGGCTACACCTTC. The encoded protein is CAISERSRDRAGYTF.